These 11 T cell receptor beta chains came from one sample sequenced in a study of cytomegalovirus exposure and HLA in healthy donors. It was with 60 Vbeta and 13 Jbeta primers that the PCR ran. Repertoires were generated with immunoSEQ multiplex PCR, while TCRdb's copy carries only in-frame clones and drops some. The top ten clones hold 5.9% of a sample with about 93,000 clones, more than 55% of them seen once. The source material was PBMCs. The receptors derive from a boy younger than 18 in good health and CMV-seropositive.

The chain uses TRBV11-1 and TRBJ2-1, with TRBD1 identical over 8 bases. The germline V gene has CDR1 SGHAT and CDR2 FQDESV (reference sequence). V was clipped by 5 bases and J by 3 bases; unmatched bases: 6. The CDR3 is 15 amino acids. The CDR3 is CASSVDRVGYNEQFF. Here the CDR3 DNA reads TGTGCCAGCAGCGTGGACAGGGTCGGCTACAATGAGCAGTTCTTC.

The rearrangement links TRBV6-1 to TRBJ2-7; the match to TRBD1 covers 7 bases. V lost 6 bases, J lost 2 bases, and 10 bases stayed unmatched. The CDR3 consists of 15 residues. CDR1 and CDR2 from the germline V gene are MNHNS and SASEGT. The CDR3 DNA reads as TGTGCCAGCAGCCCACAGGGGTCTTTACCCTACGAGCAGTACTTC. Protein sequence: CASSPQGSLPYEQYF.

The chain carries TRBV9 and TRBJ2-5, with TRBD2 matching 12 bases. The germline CDR1 and CDR2 sequences are SGDLS and YYNGEE. Trimming at V came to 1 base and at J to 4 bases, leaving 2 bases not matched to a gene. The CDR3 sequence is 15 residues long. Here the CDR3 reads CASSVRTSGAETQYF. The CDR3 DNA reads TGTGCCAGCAGCGTAAGGACTAGCGGGGCAGAGACCCAGTACTTC.

The genes are TRBV6-5 and TRBJ2-5; 10 bases agree with TRBD1. J was trimmed by 4 bases and V by 6 bases; bases with no gene match: 8. Germline V CDR1 and CDR2: MNHEY, SVGAGI. The CDR3 length is 15 residues. The CDR3 region is CASSAGTGEGETQYF. The CDR3 bases are TGTGCCAGCAGCGCCGGGACAGGGGAAGGAGAGACCCAGTACTTC.

This clone was counted a few times. The chain recombines TRBV6-5 with TRBJ2-1, with 7 positions matching TRBD1. The J segment lost 1 base and the V segment lost 5 bases, leaving 5 bases of the junction unmatched. The CDR3 runs 15 residues. Germline lookup yields CDR1 MNHEY and CDR2 SVGAGI. This CDR3 is CASSRLDRSYNEQFF. CDR3 coding DNA: TGTGCCAGCAGTAGACTGGACAGGTCCTACAATGAGCAGTTCTTC.

The chain couples TRBV7-6 to TRBJ2-7, with a weak D call TRBD2 (6 bases). Per the germline V gene, CDR1 is SGHVS and CDR2 is FNYEAQ. Trimming left V 6 bases short and J 5 bases short, with 14 bases between. This CDR3 region has 13 residues. The CDR3: CASSSRRGNEQYF. CDR3 DNA sequence: TGTGCCAGCAGTTCAAGGCGGGGAAACGAGCAGTACTTC.

The rearrangement uses TRBV6-1 and TRBJ2-7; no clear D gene. The CDR3 consists of 15 residues. CDR1 is MNHNS and CDR2 is SASEGT in the germline V gene. V shed 4 bases and J shed 0 bases, with 13 bases lying between them. The CDR3 DNA follows: TGTGCCAGCAGTGTTGCAGCTAGGATCTCCTACGAGCAGTACTTC. It is translated as CASSVAARISYEQYF.

This clone was detected only a few times. The rearrangement joins TRBV11-2 to TRBJ1-3; 10 nucleotides agree with TRBD1. The germline V gene has CDR1 SGHAT and CDR2 FQNNGV. CDR3 length equals 18 residues. V lost 0 bases, J lost 0 bases, and 5 bases stayed unmatched. The CDR3 coding sequence is TGTGCCAGCAGCTTAGATTTACGGACAGGGGGCTCTGGAAACACCATATATTTT. Translation: CASSLDLRTGGSGNTIYF.

This chain uses TRBV9 with TRBJ2-2, with D possibly TRBD2 on 7 matching bases. The CDR3 extends over 17 amino acids. The V gene lost 0 bases and the J gene lost 1 base, with 13 bases spanning the gap. Germline V gene data show CDR1 as SGDLS and CDR2 as YYNGEE. The CDR3 DNA follows: TGTGCCAGCAGCGTAGGTGCGGGGGCCTTGAACACCGGGGAGCTGTTTTTT. Translated, it gives CASSVGAGALNTGELFF.

The chain combines TRBV19 with TRBJ1-1; 10 bases fit TRBD1. Unmatched junction bases numbered 15, after V lost 7 bases and J lost 4 bases. This CDR3 comprises 17 residues. CDR1 and CDR2 from the germline V gene are LNHDA and SQIVND (reference sequence). The CDR3 loop reads CASKVLRTGGLGTEAFF. The CDR3 coding sequence is TGTGCCAGTAAAGTCCTCCGGACAGGGGGTTTGGGCACTGAAGCTTTCTTT.

V gene TRBV10-1 combines with J gene TRBJ2-3; D not certain. This CDR3 comprises 13 residues. Germline CDR1 is WNHNN and CDR2 is SYGVQD (reference sequence). The V end lost 7 bases, the J end lost 2 bases, and 10 bases lay between the germline ends. The CDR3 region is CASNFSATDTQYF. The DNA of the CDR3 is TGCGCCAGCAACTTCTCTGCCACAGATACGCAGTATTTT.